This T cell receptor (beta chain) was sequenced in a study of identical twins. Regarding the study as a whole: Twin-shared out-of-frame alpha sequences showed excess low generation probability. Clonotypes of the beta chain that were abundant in cord blood carried fewer insertions (memory repertoires showed none). Models, which agreed with sharing between unrelated individuals, nonetheless underestimated the out-of-frame TCR alpha sharing seen in monozygotic twins.

The table lists this clonotype with many counts. What it recognizes is unknown. Germline V lookup: CDR1 ENHRY, CDR2 SYGVKD. This CDR3 has 15 residues. V was pared by 5 bases and J by 4 bases, with 5 bases of the junction left unmatched. A single record per CDR3 protein comes from TCRdb applying MiXCR to the 5' RACE reads. This sample has hundreds of thousands of distinct CDR3 sequences; roughly 6.2% occur once, and the top ten carry around 2%. This sequence was found in a young man in good health. The rearrangement links TRBV10-3 to TRBJ1-5; 10 bases match TRBD1. Sequencing used naive T cells sorted from blood. CDR3 in DNA: TGTGCCATCAGTCCCGGGACAGGGGAAAATCAGCCCCAGCATTTT. The encoded protein is CAISPGTGENQPQHF.